One and the same sample provided the 23 T cell receptor beta chains below, sequenced in a study of blood T cell repertoires in COVID-19. The protocol was immunoSEQ multiplex PCR, while the TCRdb copy is restricted to in-frame clones and leaves out a portion. This table has 100,000 or so clones, roughly 79% appearing once. The specimen was peripheral blood. Source of these receptors: a human donor in a cohort sampled during active COVID-19.

The J gene is TRBJ2-6, the V gene TRBV4-2; TRBD1 agrees at 9 bases. Germline CDR1 LGHNA, CDR2 YNFKEQ. V shed 6 bases, J shed 3 bases, and the junction held 15 bases outside the gene matches. The CDR3 loop spans 19 amino acids. As DNA, the CDR3 is TGTGCCAGCAGTTTTAGAGGGGACAGGGTGGGCGGTGGGGCCAACGTCCTGACTTTC. Translated, it gives CASSFRGDRVGGGANVLTF.

Regarding this clone: In the same sample, other DNA sequences code for this CDR3. The chain combines TRBV6-5 with TRBJ2-7, with TRBD1 matching over 12 bases. This CDR3 has 14 residues. CDR1 and CDR2 (germline): MNHEY, SVGAGI. The ends lost 5 bases at V and 4 bases at J; junction bases unmatched: 3. The CDR3 DNA follows: TGTGCCAGCAGTCGGGGACAGGGGGCTTACGAGCAGTACTTC. Its protein is CASSRGQGAYEQYF.

This chain uses TRBV7-2 with TRBJ2-3; 10 positions agree with TRBD2. This CDR3 comprises 16 residues. With 5 bases clipped from V and 1 base from J, the junction kept 6 bases outside the gene matches. Germline CDR1 and CDR2: SGHTA and FQGNSA. CDR3: CASSPQGLAGTDTQYF. In DNA, the CDR3 is TGTGCCAGCAGCCCTCAAGGACTAGCGGGCACAGATACGCAGTATTTT.

The J gene is TRBJ1-6, the V gene TRBV5-5; no reliable D call. Germline V gene lookup returns CDR1 SGHKS and CDR2 YYEKEE (reference sequence). The CDR3 loop spans 15 amino acids. The V gene lost 1 base and the J gene lost 3 bases, with 8 bases spanning the gap. The CDR3 region is CASSLNRNYNSPLHF. In DNA, the CDR3 is TGTGCCAGCAGCTTGAACAGAAACTATAATTCACCCCTCCACTTT.

The V and J genes are TRBV15 and TRBJ2-7, with 9 bases lining up with TRBD1. Germline V gives CDR1 LNHNV, CDR2 YYDKDF (reference sequence). V trimming: 0 bases; J trimming: 6 bases; junction bases outside the gene matches: 3. CDR3 size: 14 residues. The CDR3 region has the DNA TGTGCCACCAGCAGAGATTACAGGGGGCGCGAGCAGTACTTC. It specifies CATSRDYRGREQYF.

This clone was counted a few times. The rearrangement links TRBV5-4 to TRBJ2-7, with TRBD1 identical over 10 bases. The length of the CDR3 is 15 residues. The germline V gene encodes CDR1 SGHNT and CDR2 YYREEE (reference sequence). V shed 3 bases, J shed 3 bases, and the junction held 6 bases outside the gene matches. The DNA of the CDR3 is TGTGCCAGCAGCTCCTACCGGGACAGGGGCTACGAGCAGTACTTC. Translated, it gives CASSSYRDRGYEQYF.

The chain couples TRBV5-3 to TRBJ2-7, with TRBD1 as a possible D gene (6 bases). TRBV5-3 is designated an ORF whose function remains uncertain. The CDR3 covers 15 residues. Trimming shortened V by 1 base and J by 2 bases, and 13 bases separated the two germline ends. The CDR3 reads CARSLSGRGPYEQYF. Written as DNA, the CDR3 is TGTGCCAGAAGCTTGTCGGGCAGGGGCCCCTACGAGCAGTACTTC.

This clone came up once. The rearrangement joins TRBV10-3 to TRBJ2-7; 9 nucleotides align to TRBD2. The germline V gene encodes CDR1 ENHRY and CDR2 SYGVKD. This CDR3 comprises 17 residues. V was pared by 0 bases and J by 1 base, with 7 bases of the junction left unmatched. CDR3 bases: TGTGCCATCAGTGAGTCCGTAGCGGGAGTTAGGTCCTACGAGCAGTACTTC. Its protein is CAISESVAGVRSYEQYF.

This clone was picked up a small number of times. The V gene is TRBV29-1, the J gene TRBJ1-1, with D unclear. The V end lost 3 bases, the J end lost 3 bases, and 11 bases lay between the germline ends. CDR1 SQVTM and CDR2 ANQGSEA come from the germline V gene. This CDR3 is built from 13 residues. CDR3 nucleotide sequence: TGCAGCGTTGAGGAGGGTTCGTACACTGAAGCTTTCTTT. Residues: CSVEEGSYTEAFF.

The CDR3 here is CASSPGLSNPAQHF. The CDR3 DNA is TGTGCCAGCAGTCCGGGACTGTCGAATCCAGCCCAGCATTTT. The chain links TRBV6-5 to TRBJ1-5; possible D gene TRBD1, 5 bases. Germline assignment: CDR1 MNHEY and CDR2 SVGAGI. The V gene lost 5 bases and the J gene lost 11 bases, with 19 bases spanning the gap. The CDR3 totals 14 residues.

V is TRBV27 and J is TRBJ2-5; the D gene is possibly TRBD2 (6 bases). Trimming removed 5 bases at V and 2 bases at J, with 18 bases between. The CDR3 contains 16 residues. CDR1 and CDR2 (germline): MNHEY, SMNVEV (reference sequence). CDR3 sequence (DNA): TGTGCCAGCAGTCCGCGAGGGGCCGGGACTCAAGAGACCCAGTACTTC. Its protein product is CASSPRGAGTQETQYF.

The chain links TRBV15 to TRBJ2-1; TRBD1 matches at 11 bases. After removal of 4 bases from V and 8 bases from J, the junction contained 1 base not matched to a gene. The CDR3 has 13 residues. Germline values: CDR1 LNHNV, CDR2 YYDKDF (reference sequence). The CDR3 DNA sequence: TGTGCCACCAGCAAGGACAGGGGGCATGAGCAGTTCTTC. Translating gives CATSKDRGHEQFF.

CDR3 region: CASSLAVVGQGGNEQFF. CDR3 nucleotide sequence: TGCGCCAGCAGCTTGGCCGTAGTAGGACAGGGAGGAAATGAGCAGTTCTTC. The gene calls are TRBV5-1 and TRBJ2-1, with TRBD1 matching 8 bases. The CDR3 spans 17 residues. Per germline, CDR1 SGHRS and CDR2 YFSETQ. Trimming removed 0 bases from V and 7 bases from J; junction bases left unmatched: 12. The variable domain in full, with the rest retrieved from reference TRBV5-1 and TRBJ2-1, is KAGVTQTPRYLIKTRGQQVTLSCSPISGHRSVSWYQQTPGQGLQFLFEYFSETQRNKGNFPGRFSGRQFSNSRSEMNVSTLELGDSALYLCASSLAVVGQGGNEQFFGPGTRLTVL.

The V and J genes are TRBV5-4 and TRBJ2-7; weak D call: TRBD2 (5 bases). The CDR3 loop spans 14 amino acids. In germline, CDR1 is SGHNT, CDR2 YYREEE (reference sequence). Trimming shortened V by 0 bases and J by 2 bases, and 9 bases separated the two germline ends. CDR3 coding DNA: TGTGCCAGCAGCTTGGAGCCGGGGACCTACGAGCAGTACTTC. Translation: CASSLEPGTYEQYF.

Concerning this clone: Other DNA sequences in this specimen translate into the identical CDR3. The V call is TRBV19, the J call TRBJ2-7; a weak D match, TRBD2 (5 bases). From germline, CDR1 is LNHDA and CDR2 SQIVND (reference sequence). The V and J ends lost 6 bases and 3 bases respectively, with 6 bases between them. The CDR3 sequence is 11 residues long. Written as DNA, the CDR3 is TGTGCCAGTAGCAGCGGCTACGAGCAGTACTTC. Translated, it gives CASSSGYEQYF.

The genes are TRBV7-3 and TRBJ2-3; D may be TRBD2 (7 bases). This CDR3 is 15 amino acids long. V shed 2 bases and J shed 2 bases, with 11 bases lying between them. CDR1 is SGHTA, CDR2 FQGTGA, per germline. DNA for the CDR3: TGTGCCAGCAGCTTAGTCCGGGGGGCCACAGATACGCAGTATTTT. Translating gives CASSLVRGATDTQYF.

The V gene is TRBV9, the J gene TRBJ2-7, with 15 nucleotides matching TRBD2. V shed 0 bases, J shed 5 bases, and the junction held 6 bases outside the gene matches. Per germline, CDR1 SGDLS and CDR2 YYNGEE. This CDR3 is 17 amino acids long. Here the CDR3 DNA reads TGTGCCAGCAGCGTAGACCCGGGACTAGCGGGAGGACACGAGCAGTACTTC. It is translated as CASSVDPGLAGGHEQYF.

This chain connects TRBV27 to TRBJ1-2; TRBD1 might be the D (5 bases). This CDR3 comprises 14 residues. Germline CDR1 MNHEY, CDR2 SMNVEV (reference sequence). V lost 3 bases to trimming and J lost 7 bases, with 15 bases between them. CDR3 residues: CASSFGAGSFGYTF. CDR3 DNA: TGTGCCAGCAGTTTTGGGGCAGGAAGCTTTGGCTACACCTTC.

J is TRBJ1-1 and V is TRBV18, with 10 nucleotides matching TRBD1. This CDR3 region has 15 residues. The ends lost 5 bases at V and 1 base at J; junction bases unmatched: 4. Germline V lookup: CDR1 KGHSH, CDR2 LQKENI. The CDR3 sequence: CASSGTGVKNTEAFF. The CDR3 DNA sequence: TGTGCCAGCTCAGGGACAGGGGTAAAGAACACTGAAGCTTTCTTT.

The chain couples TRBV3-1 (or the pseudogene TRBV3-2) to TRBJ1-3, with 8 bases identical to TRBD1. V was clipped by 4 bases and J by 4 bases; unmatched bases: 9. Per germline, CDR1 LGHDT and CDR2 YNNKEL (reference sequence). CDR3 size: 16 residues. The CDR3 is CASSRQGAAGGNTIYF. The CDR3 bases are TGTGCCAGCAGCCGTCAGGGGGCCGCAGGAGGAAACACCATATATTTT.

This sequence joins TRBV19 and TRBJ1-1, with D possibly matching TRBD1 (5 bases). Per the germline V gene, CDR1 is LNHDA and CDR2 is SQIVND (reference sequence). The ends were cut back, 7 bases at V and 3 bases at J, with 12 bases in the middle. The CDR3 covers 13 residues. As DNA, the CDR3 is TGTGCCAGTATGGCCAGGGAGGACACTGAAGCTTTCTTT. As protein: CASMAREDTEAFF.

The CDR3, as DNA: TGTGCCAGCAGCCCGGTTGGGCCAGCGGGGGGGCTTGAGACCCAGTACTTC. It yields the protein CASSPVGPAGGLETQYF. The chain has TRBV7-2 and TRBJ2-5, with 10 bases identical to TRBD2. Germline lookup yields CDR1 SGHTA and CDR2 FQGNSA. V lost 5 bases to trimming and J lost 5 bases; unmatched junction nucleotides: 14. The CDR3 runs 17 residues.

The gene calls are TRBV27 and TRBJ1-5, with no clear D. V lost 7 bases and J 0 bases, leaving 10 bases between the germline ends. Germline CDR1 is MNHEY and CDR2 is SMNVEV (reference sequence). The length of the CDR3 is 14 residues. CDR3 region: CASTYMPSNQPQHF. In DNA, the CDR3 is TGTGCCAGCACATACATGCCTAGCAATCAGCCCCAGCATTTT.